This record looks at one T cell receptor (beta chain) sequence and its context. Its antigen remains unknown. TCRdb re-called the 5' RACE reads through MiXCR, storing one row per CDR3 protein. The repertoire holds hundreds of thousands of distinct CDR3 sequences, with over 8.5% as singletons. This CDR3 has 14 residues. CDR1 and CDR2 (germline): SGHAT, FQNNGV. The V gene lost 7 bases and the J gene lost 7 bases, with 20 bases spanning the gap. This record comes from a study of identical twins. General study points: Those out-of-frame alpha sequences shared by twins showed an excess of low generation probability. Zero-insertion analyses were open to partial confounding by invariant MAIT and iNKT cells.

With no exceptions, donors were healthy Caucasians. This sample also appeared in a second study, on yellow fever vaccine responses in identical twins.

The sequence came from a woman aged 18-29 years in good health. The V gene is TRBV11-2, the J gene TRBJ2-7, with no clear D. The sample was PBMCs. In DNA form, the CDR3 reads TGTGCCAGCACCACTACGACCCGGACCTCTGAGCAGTACTTC. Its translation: CASTTTTRTSEQYF.